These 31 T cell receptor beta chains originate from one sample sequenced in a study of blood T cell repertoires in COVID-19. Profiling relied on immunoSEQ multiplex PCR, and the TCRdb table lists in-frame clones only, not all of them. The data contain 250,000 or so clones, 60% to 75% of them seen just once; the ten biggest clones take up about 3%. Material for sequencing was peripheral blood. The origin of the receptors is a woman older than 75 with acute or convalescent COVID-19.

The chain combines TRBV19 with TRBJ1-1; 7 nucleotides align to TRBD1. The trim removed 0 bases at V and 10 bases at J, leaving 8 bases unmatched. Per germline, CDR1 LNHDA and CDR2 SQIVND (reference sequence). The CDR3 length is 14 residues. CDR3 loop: CASSIDPDRVVAFF. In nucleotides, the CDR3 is TGTGCCAGTAGTATAGACCCCGACAGGGTGGTAGCTTTCTTT.

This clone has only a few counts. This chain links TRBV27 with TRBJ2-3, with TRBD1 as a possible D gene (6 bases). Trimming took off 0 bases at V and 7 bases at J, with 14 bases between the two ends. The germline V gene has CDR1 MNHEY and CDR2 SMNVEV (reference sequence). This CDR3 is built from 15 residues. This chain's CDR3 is CASSLSPDSGYTQYF. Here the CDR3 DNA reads TGTGCCAGCAGTTTATCCCCGGACAGCGGATATACGCAGTATTTT.

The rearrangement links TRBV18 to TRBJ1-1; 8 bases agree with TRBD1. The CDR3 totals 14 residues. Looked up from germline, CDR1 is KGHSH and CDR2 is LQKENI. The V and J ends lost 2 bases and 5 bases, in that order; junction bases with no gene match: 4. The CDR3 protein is CASSPGRGQTEAFF. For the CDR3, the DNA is TGTGCCAGCTCACCAGGCAGGGGGCAAACTGAAGCTTTCTTT.

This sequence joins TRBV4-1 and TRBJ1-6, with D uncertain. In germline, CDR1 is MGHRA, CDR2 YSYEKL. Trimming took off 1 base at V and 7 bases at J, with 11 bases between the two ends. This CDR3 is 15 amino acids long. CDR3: CASSQGRTGNSPLHF. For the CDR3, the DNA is TGCGCCAGCAGCCAAGGAAGGACGGGGAATTCACCCCTCCACTTT.

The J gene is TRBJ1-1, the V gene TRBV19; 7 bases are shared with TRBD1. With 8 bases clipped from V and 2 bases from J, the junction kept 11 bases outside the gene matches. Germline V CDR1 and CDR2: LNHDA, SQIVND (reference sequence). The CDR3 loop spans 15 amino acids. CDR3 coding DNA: TGTGCCAGTTGGAACAGGGGCCTTTCCAACACTGAAGCTTTCTTT. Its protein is CASWNRGLSNTEAFF.

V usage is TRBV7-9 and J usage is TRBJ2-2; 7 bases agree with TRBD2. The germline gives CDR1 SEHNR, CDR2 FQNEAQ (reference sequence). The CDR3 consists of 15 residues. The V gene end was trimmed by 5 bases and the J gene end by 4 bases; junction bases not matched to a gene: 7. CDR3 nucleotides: TGTGCCAGCAGCCCCCGTGGGACTATCACCGGGGAGCTGTTTTTT. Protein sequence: CASSPRGTITGELFF.

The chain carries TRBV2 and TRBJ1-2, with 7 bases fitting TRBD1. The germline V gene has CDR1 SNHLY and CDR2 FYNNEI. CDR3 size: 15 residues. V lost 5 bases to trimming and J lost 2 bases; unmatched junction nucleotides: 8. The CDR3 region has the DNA TGTGCCAGCAGTAGGGACAGCTCAACCAACTATGGCTACACCTTC. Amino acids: CASSRDSSTNYGYTF.

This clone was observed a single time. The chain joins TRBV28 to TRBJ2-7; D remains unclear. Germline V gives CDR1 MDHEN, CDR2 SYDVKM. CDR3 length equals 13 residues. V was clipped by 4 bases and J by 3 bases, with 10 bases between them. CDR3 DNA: TGTGCCAGCAGTTCTACGCCACTCTACGAGCAGTACTTC. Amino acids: CASSSTPLYEQYF.

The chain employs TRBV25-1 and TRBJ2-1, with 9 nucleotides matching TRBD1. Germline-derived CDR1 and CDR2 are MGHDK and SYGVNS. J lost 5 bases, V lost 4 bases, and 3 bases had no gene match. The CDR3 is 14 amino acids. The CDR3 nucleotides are TGTGCCAGCAGTGGGTGGACAGGGGACAATGAGCAGTTCTTC. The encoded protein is CASSGWTGDNEQFF.

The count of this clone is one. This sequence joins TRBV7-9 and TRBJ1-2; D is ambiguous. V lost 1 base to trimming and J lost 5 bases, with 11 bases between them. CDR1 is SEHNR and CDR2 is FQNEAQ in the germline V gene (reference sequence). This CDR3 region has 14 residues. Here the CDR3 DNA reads TGTGCCAGCAGCTTAGATCTTGGCAGTTATGGCTACACCTTC. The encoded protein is CASSLDLGSYGYTF.

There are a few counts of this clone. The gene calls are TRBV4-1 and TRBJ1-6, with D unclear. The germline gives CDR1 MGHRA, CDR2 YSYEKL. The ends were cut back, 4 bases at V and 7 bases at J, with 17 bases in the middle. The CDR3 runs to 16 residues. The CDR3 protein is CASSRLAAAYNSPLHF. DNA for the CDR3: TGCGCCAGCAGCCGCCTTGCCGCCGCGTACAATTCACCCCTCCACTTT.

CDR3 sequence reads: CASSFTGRDTEAFF. The CDR3 region has the DNA TGCGCCAGCAGCTTCACAGGGAGGGACACTGAAGCTTTCTTT. The chain is built from TRBV5-1 and TRBJ1-1, with D possibly TRBD1 on 6 matching bases. Germline V lookup: CDR1 SGHRS, CDR2 YFSETQ. Trimming took off 2 bases at V and 3 bases at J, with 11 bases between the two ends. The CDR3 length is 14 residues.

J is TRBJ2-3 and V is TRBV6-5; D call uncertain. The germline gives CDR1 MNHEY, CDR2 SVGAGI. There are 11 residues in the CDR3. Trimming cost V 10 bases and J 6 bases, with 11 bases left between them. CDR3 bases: TGTGCCACCACTGGTCTGGATACGCAGTATTTT. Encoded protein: CATTGLDTQYF.

CDR3 bases: TGTGCCACCGGGACAGGGGGGACAGATACGCAGTATTTT. Protein product: CATGTGGTDTQYF. This chain joins TRBV24-1 and TRBJ2-3; 11 bases are a match to TRBD1. The germline V gene has CDR1 KGHDR and CDR2 SFDVKD. This CDR3 contains 13 residues. V trimming: 9 bases; J trimming: 3 bases; junction bases outside the gene matches: 1.

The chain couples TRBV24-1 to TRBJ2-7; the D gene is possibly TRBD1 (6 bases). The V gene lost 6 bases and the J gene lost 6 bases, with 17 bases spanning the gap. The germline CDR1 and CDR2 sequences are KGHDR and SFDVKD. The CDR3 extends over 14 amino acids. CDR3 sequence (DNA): TGTGCCACCAGTCCCAGGGGCAGGTTCGTCGAGCAGTACTTC. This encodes CATSPRGRFVEQYF.

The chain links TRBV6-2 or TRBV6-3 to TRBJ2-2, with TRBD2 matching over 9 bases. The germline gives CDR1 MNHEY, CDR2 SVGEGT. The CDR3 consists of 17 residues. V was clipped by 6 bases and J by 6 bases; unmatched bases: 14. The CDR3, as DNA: TGTGCCAGCAGCCAGAACGTAGGGGGACTAGCAGCCGGGGAGCTGTTTTTT. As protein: CASSQNVGGLAAGELFF.

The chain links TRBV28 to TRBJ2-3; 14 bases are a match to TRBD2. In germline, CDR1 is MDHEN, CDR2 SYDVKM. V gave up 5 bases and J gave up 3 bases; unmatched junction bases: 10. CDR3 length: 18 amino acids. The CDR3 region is CASSTPGLAGAGTDTQYF. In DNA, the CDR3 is TGTGCCAGCAGTACCCCGGGACTAGCGGGAGCGGGGACAGATACGCAGTATTTT. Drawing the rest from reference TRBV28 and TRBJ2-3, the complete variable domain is DVKVTQSSRYLVKRTGEKVFLECVQDMDHENMFWYRQDPGLGLRLIYFSYDVKMKEKGDIPEGYSVSREKKERFSLILESASTNQTSMYLCASSTPGLAGAGTDTQYFGPGTRLTVL.

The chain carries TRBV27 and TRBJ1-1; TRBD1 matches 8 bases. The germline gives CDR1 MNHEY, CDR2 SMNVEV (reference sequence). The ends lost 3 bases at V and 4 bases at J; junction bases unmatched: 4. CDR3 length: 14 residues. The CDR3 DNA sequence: TGTGCCAGCAGTTTCCAGGGGGCGCCCACTGAAGCTTTCTTT. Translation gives CASSFQGAPTEAFF.

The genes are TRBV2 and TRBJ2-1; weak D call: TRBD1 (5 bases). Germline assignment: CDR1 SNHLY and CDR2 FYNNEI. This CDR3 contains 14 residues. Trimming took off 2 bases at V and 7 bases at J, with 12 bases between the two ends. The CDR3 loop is CASSERSGKNEQFF. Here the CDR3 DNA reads TGTGCCAGCAGTGAACGTTCAGGGAAGAATGAGCAGTTCTTC. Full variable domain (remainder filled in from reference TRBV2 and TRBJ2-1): EPEVTQTPSHQVTQMGQEVILRCVPISNHLYFYWYRQILGQKVEFLVSFYNNEISEKSEIFDDQFSVERPDGSNFTLKIRSTKLEDSAMYFCASSERSGKNEQFFGPGTRLTVL.

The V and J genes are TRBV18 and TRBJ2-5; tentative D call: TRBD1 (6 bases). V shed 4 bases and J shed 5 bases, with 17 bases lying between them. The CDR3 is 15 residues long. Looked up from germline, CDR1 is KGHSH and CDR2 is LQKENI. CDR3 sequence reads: CASSQDRSSRETQYF. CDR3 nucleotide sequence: TGTGCCAGCTCACAAGACAGGTCCTCCAGGGAGACCCAGTACTTC.

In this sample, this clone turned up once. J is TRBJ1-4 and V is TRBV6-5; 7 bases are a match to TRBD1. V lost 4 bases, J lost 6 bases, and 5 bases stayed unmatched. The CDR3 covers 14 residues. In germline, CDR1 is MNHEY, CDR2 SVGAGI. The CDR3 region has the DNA TGTGCCAGCAGTTCCGGGCAGGGGGATGAAAAACTGTTTTTT. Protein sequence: CASSSGQGDEKLFF.

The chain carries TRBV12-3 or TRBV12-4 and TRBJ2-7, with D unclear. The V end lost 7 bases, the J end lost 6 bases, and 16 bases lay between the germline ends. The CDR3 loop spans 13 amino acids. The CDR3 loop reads CASMADAIFEQYF. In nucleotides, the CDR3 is TGTGCCAGCATGGCGGATGCAATTTTCGAGCAGTACTTC.

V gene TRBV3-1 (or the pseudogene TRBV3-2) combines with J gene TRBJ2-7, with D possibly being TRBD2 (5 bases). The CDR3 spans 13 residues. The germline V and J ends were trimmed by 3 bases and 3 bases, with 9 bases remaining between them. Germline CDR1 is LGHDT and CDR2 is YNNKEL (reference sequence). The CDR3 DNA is TGTGCCAGCAGCCAGAGCGGATTCTACGAGCAGTACTTC. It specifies CASSQSGFYEQYF.

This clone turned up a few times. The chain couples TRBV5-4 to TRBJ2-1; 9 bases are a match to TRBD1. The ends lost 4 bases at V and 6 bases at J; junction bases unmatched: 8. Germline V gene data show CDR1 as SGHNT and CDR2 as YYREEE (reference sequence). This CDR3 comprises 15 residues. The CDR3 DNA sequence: TGTGCCAGCAGCCCGACAGGGGGGAGTTTCAATGAGCAGTTCTTC. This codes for CASSPTGGSFNEQFF.

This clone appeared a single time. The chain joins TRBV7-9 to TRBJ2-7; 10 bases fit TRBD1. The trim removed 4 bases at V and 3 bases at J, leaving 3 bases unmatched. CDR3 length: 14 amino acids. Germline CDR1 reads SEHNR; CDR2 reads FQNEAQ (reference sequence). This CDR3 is CASSSGQGNYEQYF. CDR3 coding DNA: TGTGCCAGCAGCTCGGGACAGGGGAACTACGAGCAGTACTTC.

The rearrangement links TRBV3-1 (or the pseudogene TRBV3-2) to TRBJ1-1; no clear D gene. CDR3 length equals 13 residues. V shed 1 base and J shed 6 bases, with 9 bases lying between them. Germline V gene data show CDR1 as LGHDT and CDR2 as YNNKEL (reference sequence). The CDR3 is CASSQVGSAEAFF. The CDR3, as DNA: TGTGCCAGCAGCCAAGTTGGGAGCGCTGAAGCTTTCTTT.

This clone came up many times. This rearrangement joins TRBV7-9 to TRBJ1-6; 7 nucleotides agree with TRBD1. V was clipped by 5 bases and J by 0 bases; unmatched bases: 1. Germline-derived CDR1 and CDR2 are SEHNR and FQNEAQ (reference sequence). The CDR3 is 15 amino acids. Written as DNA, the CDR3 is TGTGCCAGCAGCCGGGACAGCTCCTATAATTCACCCCTCCACTTT. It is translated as CASSRDSSYNSPLHF.

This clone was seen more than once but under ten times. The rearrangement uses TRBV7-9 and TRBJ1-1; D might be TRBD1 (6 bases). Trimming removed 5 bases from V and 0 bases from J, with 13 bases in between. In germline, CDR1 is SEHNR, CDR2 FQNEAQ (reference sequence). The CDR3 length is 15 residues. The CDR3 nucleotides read TGTGCCAGCAGCCCACGACAGGCCGTGAACACTGAAGCTTTCTTT. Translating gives CASSPRQAVNTEAFF.

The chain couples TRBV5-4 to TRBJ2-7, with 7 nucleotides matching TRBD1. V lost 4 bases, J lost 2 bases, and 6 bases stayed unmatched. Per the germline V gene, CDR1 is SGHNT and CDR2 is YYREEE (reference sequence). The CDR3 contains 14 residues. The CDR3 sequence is CASSEAGTAYEQYF. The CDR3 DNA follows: TGTGCCAGCAGCGAAGCCGGGACAGCCTACGAGCAGTACTTC.

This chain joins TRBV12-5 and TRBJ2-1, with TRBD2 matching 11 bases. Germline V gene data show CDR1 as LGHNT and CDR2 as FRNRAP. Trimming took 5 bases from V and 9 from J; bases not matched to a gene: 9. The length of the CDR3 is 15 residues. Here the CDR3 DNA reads TGTGCTAGTGGTCAACTAGCGGGAGAGGTCTGTGAGCAGTTCTTC. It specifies CASGQLAGEVCEQFF.

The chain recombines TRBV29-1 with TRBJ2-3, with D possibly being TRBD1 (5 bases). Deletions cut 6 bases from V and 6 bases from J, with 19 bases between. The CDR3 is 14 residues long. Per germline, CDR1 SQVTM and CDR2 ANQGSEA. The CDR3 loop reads CSVVRNVGADTQYF. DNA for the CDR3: TGCAGCGTAGTGCGAAACGTAGGGGCGGATACGCAGTATTTT.